This T cell receptor beta chain derives from a study of blood T cell repertoires in COVID-19. The assay was immunoSEQ multiplex PCR, and TCRdb's table has in-frame clones only and misses some. The repertoire holds 250,000 to 400,000 clones, with approximately 81% as singletons. CDR3 length: 13 amino acids. Germline V gene lookup returns CDR1 SEHNR and CDR2 FQNEAQ (reference sequence). The J segment lost 8 bases and the V segment lost 5 bases, leaving 8 bases of the junction unmatched. This rearrangement joins TRBV7-9 to TRBJ1-2; TRBD1 agrees at 7 bases. This sequence was found in a woman aged 25 to 39 who had been exposed to COVID-19. Sequencing was performed on PBMCs or T cells enriched from blood (not recorded which). As DNA, the CDR3 is TGTGCCAGCAGCGGGACAGACAGTAGCGGCTACACCTTC. This translates into CASSGTDSSGYTF.